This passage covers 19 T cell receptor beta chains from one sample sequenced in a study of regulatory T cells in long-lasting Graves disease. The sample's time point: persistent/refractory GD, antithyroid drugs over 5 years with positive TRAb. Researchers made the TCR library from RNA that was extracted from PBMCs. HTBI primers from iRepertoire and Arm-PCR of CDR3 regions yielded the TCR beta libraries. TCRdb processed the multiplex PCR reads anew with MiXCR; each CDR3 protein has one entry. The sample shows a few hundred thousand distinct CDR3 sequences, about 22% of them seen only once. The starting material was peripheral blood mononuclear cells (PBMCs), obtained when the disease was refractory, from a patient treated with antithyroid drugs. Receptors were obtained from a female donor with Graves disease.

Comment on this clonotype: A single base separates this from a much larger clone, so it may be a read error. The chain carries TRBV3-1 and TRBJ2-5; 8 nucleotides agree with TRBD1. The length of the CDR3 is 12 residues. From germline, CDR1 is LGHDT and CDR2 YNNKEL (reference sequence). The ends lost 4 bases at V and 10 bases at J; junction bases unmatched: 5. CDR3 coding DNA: TGTGCCAGCAGCCGCGGGACAGGAATCCAGTACTTC. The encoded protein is CASSRGTGIQYF.

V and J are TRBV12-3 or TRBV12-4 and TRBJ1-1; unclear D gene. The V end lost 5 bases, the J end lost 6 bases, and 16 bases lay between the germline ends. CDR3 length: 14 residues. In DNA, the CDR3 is TGTGCCAGCAGTACAGAGGCGGGATACGCTGAAGCTTTCTTT. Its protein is CASSTEAGYAEAFF.

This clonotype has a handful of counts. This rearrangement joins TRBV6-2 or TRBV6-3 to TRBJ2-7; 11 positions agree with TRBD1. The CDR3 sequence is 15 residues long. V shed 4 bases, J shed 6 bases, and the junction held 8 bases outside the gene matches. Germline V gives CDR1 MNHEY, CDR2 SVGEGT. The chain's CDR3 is CASSFSGTGGGEQYF. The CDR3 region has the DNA TGTGCCAGCAGTTTTTCCGGGACAGGGGGTGGCGAGCAGTACTTC.

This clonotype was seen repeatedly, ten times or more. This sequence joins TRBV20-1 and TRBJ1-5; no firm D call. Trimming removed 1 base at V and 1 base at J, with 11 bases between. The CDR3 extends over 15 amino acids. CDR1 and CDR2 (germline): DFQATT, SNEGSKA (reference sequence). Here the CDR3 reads CSARGSLGSNQPQHF. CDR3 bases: TGCAGTGCTAGAGGGTCCCTGGGGAGCAATCAGCCCCAGCATTTT.

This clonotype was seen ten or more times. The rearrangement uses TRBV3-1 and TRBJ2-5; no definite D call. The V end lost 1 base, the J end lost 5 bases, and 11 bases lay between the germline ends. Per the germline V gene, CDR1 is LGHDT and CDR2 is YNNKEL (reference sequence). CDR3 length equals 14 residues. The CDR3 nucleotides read TGTGCCAGCAGCCAAGTTATGCCTGAGGAGACCCAGTACTTC. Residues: CASSQVMPEETQYF.

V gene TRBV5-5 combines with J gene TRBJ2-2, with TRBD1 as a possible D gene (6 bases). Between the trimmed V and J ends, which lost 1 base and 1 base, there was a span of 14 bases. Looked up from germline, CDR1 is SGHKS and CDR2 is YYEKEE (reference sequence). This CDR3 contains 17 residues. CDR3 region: CASSLTQGLRNTGELFF. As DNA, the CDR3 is TGTGCCAGCAGCTTGACCCAGGGGCTCAGGAACACCGGGGAGCTGTTTTTT.

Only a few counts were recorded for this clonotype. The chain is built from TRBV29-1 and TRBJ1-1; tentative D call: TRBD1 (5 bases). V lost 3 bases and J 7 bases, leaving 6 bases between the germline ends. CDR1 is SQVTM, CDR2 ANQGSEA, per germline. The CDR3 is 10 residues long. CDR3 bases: TGCAGCGTTGATGACAGTGAAGCTTTCTTT. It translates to CSVDDSEAFF.

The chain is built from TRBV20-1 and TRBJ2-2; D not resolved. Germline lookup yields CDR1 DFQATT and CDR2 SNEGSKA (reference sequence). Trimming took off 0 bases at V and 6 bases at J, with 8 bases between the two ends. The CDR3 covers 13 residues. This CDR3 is CSARDVGPGELFF. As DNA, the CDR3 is TGCAGTGCTAGAGATGTGGGCCCCGGGGAGCTGTTTTTT.

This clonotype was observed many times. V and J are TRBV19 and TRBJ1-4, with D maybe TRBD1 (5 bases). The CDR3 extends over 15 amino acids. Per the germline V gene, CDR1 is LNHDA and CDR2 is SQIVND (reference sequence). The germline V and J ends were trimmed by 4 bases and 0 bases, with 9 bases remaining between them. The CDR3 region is CASSKGLATNEKLFF. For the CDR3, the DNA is TGTGCCAGTAGTAAGGGACTAGCAACTAATGAAAAACTGTTTTTT.

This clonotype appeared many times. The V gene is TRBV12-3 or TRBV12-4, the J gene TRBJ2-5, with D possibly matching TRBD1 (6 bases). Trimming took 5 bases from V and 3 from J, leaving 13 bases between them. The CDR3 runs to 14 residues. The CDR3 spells CASSAATGKETQYF. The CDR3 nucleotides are TGTGCCAGCAGTGCAGCCACAGGGAAAGAGACCCAGTACTTC.

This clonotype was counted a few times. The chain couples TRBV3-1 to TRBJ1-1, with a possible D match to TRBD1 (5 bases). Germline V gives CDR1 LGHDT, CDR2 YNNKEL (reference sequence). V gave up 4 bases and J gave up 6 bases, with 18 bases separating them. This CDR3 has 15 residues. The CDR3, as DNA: TGTGCCAGCAGCCCCGATCAGGGAGCTACACCTGAAGCTTTCTTT. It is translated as CASSPDQGATPEAFF. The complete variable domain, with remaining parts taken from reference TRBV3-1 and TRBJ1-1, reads DTAVSQTPKYLVTQMGNDKSIKCEQNLGHDTMYWYKQDSKKFLKIMFSYNNKELIINETVPNRFSPKSPDKAHLNLHINSLELGDSAVYFCASSPDQGATPEAFFGQGTRLTVV.

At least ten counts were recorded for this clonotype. The CDR3 loop is CASTSGLAGPPAGELFF. CDR3 coding DNA: TGTGCCAGCACGTCGGGACTAGCGGGACCCCCTGCCGGGGAGCTGTTTTTT. The chain links TRBV28 to TRBJ2-2, with 13 bases lining up with TRBD2. From germline, CDR1 is MDHEN and CDR2 SYDVKM. CDR3 length: 17 residues. J was trimmed by 6 bases and V by 7 bases; bases with no gene match: 11.

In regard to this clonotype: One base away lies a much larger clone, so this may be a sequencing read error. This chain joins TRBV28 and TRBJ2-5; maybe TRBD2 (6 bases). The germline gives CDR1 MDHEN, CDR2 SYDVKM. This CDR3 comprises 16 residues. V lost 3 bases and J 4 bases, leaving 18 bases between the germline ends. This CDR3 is CASSFELRGNPETQYF. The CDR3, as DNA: TGTGCCAGCAGTTTTGAACTACGGGGGAATCCAGAGACCCAGTACTTC.

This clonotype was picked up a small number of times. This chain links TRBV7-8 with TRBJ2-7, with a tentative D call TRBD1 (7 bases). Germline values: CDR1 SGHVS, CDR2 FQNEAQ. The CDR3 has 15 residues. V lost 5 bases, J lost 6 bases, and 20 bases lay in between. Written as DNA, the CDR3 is TGTGCCAGCAGCCCAGGGGGGTGGTCGGGGACCGAGCAGTACTTC. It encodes CASSPGGWSGTEQYF. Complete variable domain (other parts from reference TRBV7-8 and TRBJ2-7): GAGVSQSPRYKVAKRGQDVALRCDPISGHVSLFWYQQALGQGPEFLTYFQNEAQLDKSGLPSDRFFAERPEGSVSTLKIQRTQQEDSAVYLCASSPGGWSGTEQYFGPGTRLTVT.

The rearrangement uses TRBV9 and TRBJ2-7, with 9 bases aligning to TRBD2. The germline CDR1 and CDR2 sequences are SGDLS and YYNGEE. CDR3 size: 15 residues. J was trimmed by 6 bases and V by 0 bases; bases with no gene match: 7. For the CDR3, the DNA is TGTGCCAGCAGCGTAGAGTTAGCGGGAGTTGGCGAGCAGTACTTC. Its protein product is CASSVELAGVGEQYF.

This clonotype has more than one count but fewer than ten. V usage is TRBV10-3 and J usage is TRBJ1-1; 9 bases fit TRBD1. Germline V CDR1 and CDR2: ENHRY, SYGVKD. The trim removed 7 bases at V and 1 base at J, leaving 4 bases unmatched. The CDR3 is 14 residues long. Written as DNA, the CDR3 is TGTGCCATCACCCTGGACAGGGGGAACACTGAAGCTTTCTTT. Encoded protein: CAITLDRGNTEAFF.

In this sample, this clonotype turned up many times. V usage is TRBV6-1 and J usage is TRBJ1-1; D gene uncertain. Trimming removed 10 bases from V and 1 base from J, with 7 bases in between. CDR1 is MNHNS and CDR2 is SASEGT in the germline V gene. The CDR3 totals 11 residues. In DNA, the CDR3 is TGTGCCACCTCGGAGAACACTGAAGCTTTCTTT. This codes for CATSENTEAFF.

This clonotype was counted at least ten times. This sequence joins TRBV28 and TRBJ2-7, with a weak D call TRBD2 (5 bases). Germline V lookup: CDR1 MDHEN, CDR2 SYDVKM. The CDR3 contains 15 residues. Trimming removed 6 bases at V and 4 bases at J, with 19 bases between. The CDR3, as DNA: TGTGCCAGCAGGGAGGTCCCCGGAGACTTATACGAGCAGTACTTC. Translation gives CASREVPGDLYEQYF. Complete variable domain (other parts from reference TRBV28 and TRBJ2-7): DVKVTQSSRYLVKRTGEKVFLECVQDMDHENMFWYRQDPGLGLRLIYFSYDVKMKEKGDIPEGYSVSREKKERFSLILESASTNQTSMYLCASREVPGDLYEQYFGPGTRLTVT.

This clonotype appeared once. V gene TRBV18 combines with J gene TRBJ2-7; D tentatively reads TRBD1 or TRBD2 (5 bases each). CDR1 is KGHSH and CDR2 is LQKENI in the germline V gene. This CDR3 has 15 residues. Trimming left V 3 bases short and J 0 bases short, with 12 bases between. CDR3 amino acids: CASSPEVGGSYEQYF. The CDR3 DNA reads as TGTGCCAGCTCACCCGAGGTTGGGGGCTCCTACGAGCAGTACTTC.